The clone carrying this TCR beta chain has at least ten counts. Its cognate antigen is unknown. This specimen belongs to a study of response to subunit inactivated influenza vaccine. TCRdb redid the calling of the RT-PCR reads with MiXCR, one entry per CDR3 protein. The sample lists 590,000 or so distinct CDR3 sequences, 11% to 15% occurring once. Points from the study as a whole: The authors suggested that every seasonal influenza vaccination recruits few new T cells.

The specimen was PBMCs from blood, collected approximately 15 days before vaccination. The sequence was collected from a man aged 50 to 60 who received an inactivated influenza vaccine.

The CDR3 sequence: CASTSGNEETQYF. The DNA for the CDR3 is TGCGCCAGCACGTCCGGGAACGAAGAGACCCAGTACTTC. V is TRBV5-1 and J is TRBJ2-5; a weak D match, TRBD2 (5 bases). V lost 6 bases to trimming and J lost 3 bases, with 12 bases between them. There are 13 residues in the CDR3. Per germline, CDR1 SGHRS and CDR2 YFSETQ. The complete variable domain, with remaining parts taken from reference TRBV5-1 and TRBJ2-5, reads KAGVTQTPRYLIKTRGQQVTLSCSPISGHRSVSWYQQTPGQGLQFLFEYFSETQRNKGNFPGRFSGRQFSNSRSEMNVSTLELGDSALYLCASTSGNEETQYFGPGTRLLVL.